This is a list of T cell receptor beta chains from one sample in a study of PD-1 blockade in classical Hodgkin lymphoma. Clones were read by immunoSEQ multiplex PCR, and TCRdb kept only the in-frame ones, dropping some. The sample yields about 22,000 clones, over 70% seen once. The starting material was peripheral blood mononuclear cells (PBMCs), obtained at baseline. Receptors were obtained from a human donor with classical Hodgkin lymphoma. The conserved cysteine and the conserved F or W are not part of the CDR3 here. The order of the fields is V gene, clone size, J gene, CDR3 length, CDR3 protein. Part of the rows lack a size; the others show once, few, many or a class for expanded clones.

v_call: TRBV30; clone_size: -; j_call: TRBJ1-2; cdr3_length: 10; cdr3_aa: AWSVWQDGYT
v_call: TRBV9; clone_size: -; j_call: TRBJ1-6; cdr3_length: 14; cdr3_aa: ASSVSGGEYNSPLH
v_call: TRBV4-3; clone_size: -; j_call: TRBJ1-1; cdr3_length: 16; cdr3_aa: ASSQVWTGVRLDTEAF
v_call: TRBV19; clone_size: few; j_call: TRBJ1-4; cdr3_length: 15; cdr3_aa: ASRPSFLGGGGEKLF
v_call: TRBV19; clone_size: -; j_call: TRBJ1-5; cdr3_length: 11; cdr3_aa: ASTLDRYQPQH
v_call: TRBV5-1; clone_size: -; j_call: TRBJ1-2; cdr3_length: 12; cdr3_aa: ASSSDGTNYGYT
v_call: TRBV7-3; clone_size: few; j_call: TRBJ1-1; cdr3_length: 14; cdr3_aa: ASSFKPGQGDTEAF
v_call: TRBV9; clone_size: few; j_call: TRBJ2-1; cdr3_length: 16; cdr3_aa: ASSVEAGLARSYNEQF
v_call: TRBV4-3; clone_size: -; j_call: TRBJ2-1; cdr3_length: 13; cdr3_aa: ASSPAGGRYNEQF
v_call: TRBV11-2; clone_size: -; j_call: TRBJ2-1; cdr3_length: 13; cdr3_aa: ASSLGTLTGNEQF
v_call: TRBV27; clone_size: -; j_call: TRBJ1-6; cdr3_length: 11; cdr3_aa: ASSFAWNSPLH
v_call: TRBV11-2; clone_size: -; j_call: TRBJ2-7; cdr3_length: 10; cdr3_aa: ASSYLSYEQY
v_call: TRBV6-4; clone_size: -; j_call: TRBJ1-1; cdr3_length: 11; cdr3_aa: ASSFGPNTEAF
v_call: TRBV11-3; clone_size: -; j_call: TRBJ2-3; cdr3_length: 13; cdr3_aa: ASSFGITSTDTQY
v_call: TRBV4-2; clone_size: -; j_call: TRBJ2-7; cdr3_length: 14; cdr3_aa: ASSPYPSGQSYEQY
v_call: TRBV4-3; clone_size: -; j_call: TRBJ1-1; cdr3_length: 13; cdr3_aa: ASSQYRVMNTEAF
v_call: TRBV6-1; clone_size: -; j_call: TRBJ1-5; cdr3_length: 11; cdr3_aa: ASNRDRVEPQH
v_call: TRBV5-5; clone_size: -; j_call: TRBJ2-1; cdr3_length: 17; cdr3_aa: ASSSVALNGGQDRNEQF
v_call: TRBV12-5; clone_size: -; j_call: TRBJ2-1; cdr3_length: 16; cdr3_aa: ASGLTVMTSGRDNEQF
v_call: TRBV21-1; clone_size: -; j_call: TRBJ2-1; cdr3_length: 11; cdr3_aa: ASRLAINNEQF
v_call: TRBV9; clone_size: few; j_call: TRBJ1-4; cdr3_length: 12; cdr3_aa: ASSSGTGSEKLF
v_call: TRBV5-4; clone_size: -; j_call: TRBJ2-3; cdr3_length: 14; cdr3_aa: ASSWGTSSSQHTQY
v_call: TRBV11-2; clone_size: -; j_call: TRBJ2-7; cdr3_length: 13; cdr3_aa: ASSAASSLTVEQY
v_call: TRBV27; clone_size: -; j_call: TRBJ2-1; cdr3_length: 15; cdr3_aa: ASSFWREGLSYNEQF
v_call: TRBV10-3; clone_size: -; j_call: TRBJ2-1; cdr3_length: 15; cdr3_aa: AISDLGLAGGPNEQF
v_call: TRBV2; clone_size: -; j_call: TRBJ1-5; cdr3_length: 15; cdr3_aa: ASSERGAAISNQPQH
v_call: TRBV4-3; clone_size: few; j_call: TRBJ1-2; cdr3_length: 12; cdr3_aa: ASSQATGRGGYT
v_call: TRBV10-3; clone_size: -; j_call: TRBJ1-2; cdr3_length: 13; cdr3_aa: AISESRDPWYGYT
v_call: TRBV7-6; clone_size: few; j_call: TRBJ2-1; cdr3_length: 13; cdr3_aa: ASTRLATSTGEQF
v_call: TRBV7-2; clone_size: -; j_call: TRBJ2-4; cdr3_length: 13; cdr3_aa: ASSLDRLAKNIQY
v_call: TRBV7-2; clone_size: -; j_call: TRBJ2-7; cdr3_length: 12; cdr3_aa: ASSLDQVSYEQY
v_call: TRBV6-1; clone_size: -; j_call: TRBJ2-2; cdr3_length: 11; cdr3_aa: ASTISSTGELF
v_call: TRBV25-1; clone_size: -; j_call: TRBJ1-5; cdr3_length: 13; cdr3_aa: ASSEDRGQDQPQH
v_call: TRBV6-6; clone_size: -; j_call: TRBJ1-5; cdr3_length: 12; cdr3_aa: ASAQRDSNQPQH
v_call: TRBV7-9; clone_size: medium-sized; j_call: TRBJ2-7; cdr3_length: 15; cdr3_aa: ASSFATLSGEGDEQY
v_call: TRBV4-3; clone_size: -; j_call: TRBJ2-7; cdr3_length: 12; cdr3_aa: ASSQELAAYEQY
v_call: TRBV30; clone_size: few; j_call: TRBJ1-1; cdr3_length: 12; cdr3_aa: AWSVQGGNTEAF
v_call: TRBV7-9; clone_size: -; j_call: TRBJ2-1; cdr3_length: 11; cdr3_aa: ASLRGGYNEQF
v_call: TRBV19; clone_size: -; j_call: TRBJ1-2; cdr3_length: 15; cdr3_aa: ASSIGVQGRWGYGYT
v_call: TRBV5-6; clone_size: -; j_call: TRBJ1-2; cdr3_length: 12; cdr3_aa: ASSLPGGRVGYT
v_call: TRBV2; clone_size: -; j_call: TRBJ2-2; cdr3_length: 12; cdr3_aa: ASSVGANTGELF